The 14 T cell receptor beta chains below come from one sample, sequenced in a study of blood T cell repertoires in COVID-19. Sequencing was performed with immunoSEQ multiplex PCR; in TCRdb, only in-frame clones are kept and a portion is missing. This sample has around 55,000 clones, with roughly nine tenths found just once. The source material was peripheral blood. These receptor sequences come from a man aged 35 to 55 with acute or convalescent COVID-19.

The chain joins TRBV25-1 to TRBJ1-1, with 8 bases identical to TRBD1. V was clipped by 2 bases and J by 10 bases; unmatched bases: 3. CDR1 and CDR2 from the germline V gene are MGHDK and SYGVNS. This CDR3 is 12 amino acids long. The CDR3: CASSEHDRGAFF. DNA for the CDR3: TGTGCCAGCAGTGAACACGACAGGGGAGCTTTCTTT.

This clone is a singleton in its sample. The chain joins TRBV5-1 to TRBJ2-7; D ambiguous. CDR3 length equals 14 residues. Trimming left V 0 bases short and J 2 bases short, with 9 bases between. CDR1 is SGHRS, CDR2 YFSETQ, per germline. CDR3 loop: CASSLVQATYEQYF. CDR3 nucleotides: TGCGCCAGCAGCTTGGTTCAGGCCACCTACGAGCAGTACTTC. Supplemented by reference TRBV5-1 and TRBJ2-7, the full variable domain reads KAGVTQTPRYLIKTRGQQVTLSCSPISGHRSVSWYQQTPGQGLQFLFEYFSETQRNKGNFPGRFSGRQFSNSRSEMNVSTLELGDSALYLCASSLVQATYEQYFGPGTRLTVT.

This clone was picked up one time. The chain links TRBV9 to TRBJ1-1; D perhaps matches TRBD1 (6 bases). CDR1 and CDR2 (germline): SGDLS, YYNGEE. V was shortened by 0 bases and J by 1 base, with 19 bases between the two germline ends. The CDR3 covers 18 residues. The CDR3 DNA sequence: TGTGCCAGCAGCGTAGCCCCCGGGGGGGCGAGGGGGAACACTGAAGCTTTCTTT. Translation gives CASSVAPGGARGNTEAFF. Full variable domain (rest looked up from reference TRBV9 and TRBJ1-1): DSGVTQTPKHLITATGQRVTLRCSPRSGDLSVYWYQQSLDQGLQFLIQYYNGEERAKGNILERFSAQQFPDLHSELNLSSLELGDSALYFCASSVAPGGARGNTEAFFGQGTRLTVV.

V and J are TRBV14 and TRBJ2-1; 11 bases fit TRBD2. The CDR3 has 15 amino acids. Germline V CDR1 and CDR2: SGHDN, FVKESK. V was pared by 4 bases and J by 7 bases, with 6 bases of the junction left unmatched. CDR3 in amino acids: CASSPIAGGVNEQFF. DNA of the CDR3: TGTGCCAGCAGCCCAATAGCGGGAGGGGTAAATGAGCAGTTCTTC.

The chain carries TRBV6-2 or TRBV6-3 and TRBJ2-3; 7 bases map to TRBD2. Losses at the gene ends were 2 bases for V and 2 bases for J; bases not matched to a gene: 7. Per germline, CDR1 MNHEY and CDR2 SVGEGT. This CDR3 has 16 residues. The CDR3 region has the DNA TGTGCCAGCAGTTACATGGGCGGGAGCATCACAGATACGCAGTATTTT. Its protein product is CASSYMGGSITDTQYF.

V usage is TRBV7-9 and J usage is TRBJ2-5; 7 bases are shared with TRBD2. V trimming: 9 bases; J trimming: 5 bases; junction bases outside the gene matches: 6. Germline values: CDR1 SEHNR, CDR2 FQNEAQ (reference sequence). The CDR3 loop spans 12 amino acids. Here the CDR3 reads CASLGEGETQYF. The CDR3 DNA sequence: TGTGCCAGTCTGGGGGAGGGTGAGACCCAGTACTTC.

The chain has TRBV30 and TRBJ2-5, with 15 bases aligning to TRBD2. The germline gives CDR1 GTSNPN, CDR2 SVGIG (reference sequence). This CDR3 is 17 amino acids long. With 2 bases clipped from V and 1 base from J, the junction kept 5 bases outside the gene matches. This CDR3 reads CAWSPGLAGGPQETQYF. The CDR3 DNA reads as TGTGCCTGGAGTCCTGGACTAGCGGGAGGGCCCCAAGAGACCCAGTACTTC.

This clone was seen once. The rearrangement links TRBV7-6 to TRBJ2-1, with TRBD2 matching 7 bases. The CDR3 runs to 13 residues. The V and J ends lost 5 bases and 6 bases, in that order; junction bases with no gene match: 4. CDR1 and CDR2 from the germline V gene are SGHVS and FNYEAQ. Written as DNA, the CDR3 is TGTGCCAGCAGCCCAGGGAGGGGCAATGAGCAGTTCTTC. Its translation is CASSPGRGNEQFF. Together with reference TRBV7-6 and TRBJ2-1, the CDR3 gives the full variable domain: GAGVSQSPRYKVTKRGQDVALRCDPISGHVSLYWYRQALGQGPEFLTYFNYEAQQDKSGLPNDRFSAERPEGSISTLTIQRTEQRDSAMYRCASSPGRGNEQFFGPGTRLTVL.

The chain employs TRBV3-1 (or the pseudogene TRBV3-2) and TRBJ1-1; D not resolved. Trimming removed 3 bases from V and 5 bases from J, with 13 bases in between. In germline, CDR1 is LGHDT, CDR2 YNNKEL (reference sequence). CDR3 size: 14 residues. The chain's CDR3 is CASSHSSGSTEAFF. For the CDR3, the DNA is TGTGCCAGCAGCCATTCGAGCGGATCTACTGAAGCTTTCTTT.

J is TRBJ2-1 and V is TRBV3-1 (or the pseudogene TRBV3-2), with D tentatively TRBD2 (6 bases). V was trimmed by 0 bases and J by 9 bases, leaving 15 bases between them. The CDR3 is made up of 15 amino acids. Germline lookup yields CDR1 LGHDT and CDR2 YNNKEL (reference sequence). Here the CDR3 DNA reads TGTGCCAGCAGCCAAGATAGGGGACTCGTTGGTGAGCAGTTCTTC. Protein sequence: CASSQDRGLVGEQFF.

This rearrangement joins TRBV7-2 to TRBJ2-3; 7 bases map to TRBD2. Germline V gene data show CDR1 as SGHTA and CDR2 as FQGNSA. V lost 3 bases to trimming and J lost 2 bases; unmatched junction nucleotides: 5. This CDR3 comprises 15 residues. The CDR3 sequence: CASSLTAGNTDTQYF. For the CDR3, the DNA is TGTGCCAGCAGCTTGACAGCGGGGAACACAGATACGCAGTATTTT.

The rearrangement joins TRBV25-1 to TRBJ1-2; a possible D gene is TRBD1 (5 bases). CDR3 length: 11 residues. Looked up from germline, CDR1 is MGHDK and CDR2 is SYGVNS. Trimming removed 6 bases at V and 8 bases at J, with 10 bases between. The CDR3 region is CASRGVGGYTF. CDR3 nucleotide sequence: TGTGCCAGCAGAGGGGTTGGAGGCTACACCTTC.

The chain has TRBV14 and TRBJ1-1, with TRBD1 matching over 7 bases. CDR1 is SGHDN, CDR2 FVKESK, per germline. The CDR3 loop spans 16 amino acids. With 4 bases clipped from V and 0 bases from J, the junction kept 8 bases outside the gene matches. This CDR3 is CASSPTGTVMNTEAFF. The CDR3 bases are TGTGCCAGCAGCCCCACCGGGACAGTCATGAACACTGAAGCTTTCTTT.

The chain recombines TRBV10-3 with TRBJ1-3; 8 nucleotides align to TRBD1. The CDR3 contains 18 residues. Germline assignment: CDR1 ENHRY and CDR2 SYGVKD. After removal of 3 bases from V and 2 bases from J, the junction contained 12 bases not matched to a gene. CDR3 protein: CAISDPTPGQAPGNTIYF. The CDR3 DNA reads TGTGCCATCAGTGATCCCACCCCGGGACAGGCCCCTGGAAACACCATATATTTT.